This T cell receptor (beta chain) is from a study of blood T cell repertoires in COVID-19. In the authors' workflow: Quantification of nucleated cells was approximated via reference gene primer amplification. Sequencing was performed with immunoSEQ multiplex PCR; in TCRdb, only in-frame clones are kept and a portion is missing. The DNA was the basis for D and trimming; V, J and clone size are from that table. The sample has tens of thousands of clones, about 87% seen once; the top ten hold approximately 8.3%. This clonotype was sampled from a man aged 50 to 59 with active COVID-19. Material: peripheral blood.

The CDR3 bases are TGTGCCAGTAGAGAGGACAGGGGAGGTGGCAATCAGCCCCAGCATTTT. This gives the protein CASREDRGGGNQPQHF. The rearrangement uses TRBV19 and TRBJ1-5, with 9 bases fitting TRBD1. Germline values: CDR1 LNHDA, CDR2 SQIVND (reference sequence). The CDR3 length is 16 residues. V was clipped by 6 bases and J by 2 bases; unmatched bases: 8.